The 24 T cell receptor beta chains below were found in one sample sequenced in a study of blood T cell repertoires in COVID-19. The repertoire was sequenced with immunoSEQ multiplex PCR; TCRdb's copy has only in-frame clones and lacks some. The sample shows about 240,000 clones, around 85% of them seen only once. The sequencing input was peripheral blood. Every receptor here comes from a woman aged 55-70 years with active or convalescent COVID-19.

This chain links TRBV19 with TRBJ2-3; TRBD1 matches 9 bases. With V trimmed by 3 bases and J by 7 bases, 11 bases remained unmatched. Germline V gene data show CDR1 as LNHDA and CDR2 as SQIVND (reference sequence). The CDR3 length is 16 residues. This CDR3 reads CASSINRQGVRNTQYF. CDR3 bases: TGTGCCAGTAGTATTAATAGACAGGGGGTGCGAAATACGCAGTATTTT.

In the case of this clone: Other DNA sequences in the same sample also yield this CDR3. The rearrangement uses TRBV5-1 and TRBJ1-1; D is perhaps TRBD1 (6 bases). The CDR3 contains 12 residues. Germline CDR1 reads SGHRS; CDR2 reads YFSETQ. The V end lost 7 bases, the J end lost 0 bases, and 7 bases lay between the germline ends. CDR3 coding DNA: TGCGCCAGCCGGGACATGAACACTGAAGCTTTCTTT. It codes for CASRDMNTEAFF.

Written as DNA, the CDR3 is TGTGCCAGCAGCTTAGTTTCTGGGGCGCAGAATGAGCAGTTCTTC. Protein product: CASSLVSGAQNEQFF. The rearrangement links TRBV7-2 to TRBJ2-1; weak D call: TRBD1 (5 bases). CDR3 length equals 15 residues. Germline V gene lookup returns CDR1 SGHTA and CDR2 FQGNSA. The germline V and J ends were trimmed by 1 base and 7 bases, with 14 bases remaining between them.

The V and J genes are TRBV27 and TRBJ1-2, with D perhaps TRBD1 (5 bases). Trimming cost V 3 bases and J 4 bases, with 12 bases left between them. The CDR3 length is 14 residues. Germline loops: CDR1 MNHEY, CDR2 SMNVEV (reference sequence). CDR3 sequence (DNA): TGTGCCAGCAGTTTTTCGCAGGGTGGCTATGGCTACACCTTC. Residues: CASSFSQGGYGYTF.

This chain links TRBV9 with TRBJ1-2, with 9 positions matching TRBD1. The CDR3 has 14 residues. Germline V gives CDR1 SGDLS, CDR2 YYNGEE. Losses at the gene ends were 0 bases for V and 9 bases for J; bases not matched to a gene: 6. The CDR3 nucleotides are TGTGCCAGCAGCGTAGAGGACAGGGGAAACCGCTACACCTTC. As protein: CASSVEDRGNRYTF.

This clone was seen once. DNA of the CDR3: TGTGCCAGCAGGCCGGGACAGGGTATCGCCGGGGAGCTGTTTTTT. Protein: CASRPGQGIAGELFF. V is TRBV7-9 and J is TRBJ2-2; 9 bases map to TRBD1. Losses at the gene ends were 6 bases for V and 6 bases for J; bases not matched to a gene: 8. From germline, CDR1 is SEHNR and CDR2 FQNEAQ (reference sequence). The CDR3 has 15 amino acids.

The V call is TRBV6-5, the J call TRBJ2-1; 9 bases fit TRBD1. Germline trimming cut 6 bases from V and 8 bases from J; bases unmatched to any gene: 8. CDR3 length: 14 residues. CDR1 and CDR2 from the germline V gene are MNHEY and SVGAGI. The CDR3 nucleotides read TGTGCCAGCAGACGACAGGGGGATTCCTATGAGCAGTTCTTC. Translation gives CASRRQGDSYEQFF.

Only one count was recorded for this clone. The rearrangement uses TRBV9 and TRBJ1-3; TRBD1 matches 8 bases. With V trimmed by 2 bases and J by 2 bases, 3 bases remained unmatched. The germline CDR1 and CDR2 sequences are SGDLS and YYNGEE. This CDR3 is built from 15 residues. DNA of the CDR3: TGTGCCAGCAGCGTCGGGACAGGACCTGGAAACACCATATATTTT. It yields the protein CASSVGTGPGNTIYF.

CDR3 residues: CAWGFSGSVNEQFF. DNA for the CDR3: TGTGCCTGGGGCTTTAGCGGGAGTGTTAATGAGCAGTTCTTC. The chain uses TRBV30 and TRBJ2-1; 9 bases agree with TRBD2. J was trimmed by 7 bases and V by 5 bases; bases with no gene match: 9. Per the germline V gene, CDR1 is GTSNPN and CDR2 is SVGIG (reference sequence). The CDR3 sequence is 14 residues long.

The chain combines TRBV19 with TRBJ2-7; 8 positions match TRBD2. Germline V gives CDR1 LNHDA, CDR2 SQIVND (reference sequence). The V and J ends lost 5 bases and 7 bases, in that order; junction bases with no gene match: 13. The CDR3 sequence is 15 residues long. In nucleotides, the CDR3 is TGTGCCAGTAGTCTCCGGACTAGCCGATCTACGGAGCAGTACTTC. As protein: CASSLRTSRSTEQYF. The whole variable domain, remainder taken from reference TRBV19 and TRBJ2-7, is DGGITQSPKYLFRKEGQNVTLSCEQNLNHDAMYWYRQDPGQGLRLIYYSQIVNDFQKGDIAEGYSVSREKKESFPLTVTSAQKNPTAFYLCASSLRTSRSTEQYFGPGTRLTVT.

This clone has only one observation. The chain links TRBV5-1 to TRBJ1-2, with 9 bases fitting TRBD1. J was trimmed by 6 bases and V by 2 bases; bases with no gene match: 5. The CDR3 has 14 amino acids. Germline assignment: CDR1 SGHRS and CDR2 YFSETQ. The CDR3 loop reads CASSFGQGTDGYTF. CDR3 nucleotides: TGCGCCAGCAGCTTTGGACAGGGGACTGATGGCTACACCTTC. Looking up the rest from reference TRBV5-1 and TRBJ1-2 gives the full variable domain: KAGVTQTPRYLIKTRGQQVTLSCSPISGHRSVSWYQQTPGQGLQFLFEYFSETQRNKGNFPGRFSGRQFSNSRSEMNVSTLELGDSALYLCASSFGQGTDGYTFGSGTRLTVV.

Only a few counts were recorded for this clone. This chain uses TRBV3-1 (or the pseudogene TRBV3-2) with TRBJ1-2; TRBD1 agrees at 7 bases. The CDR3 spans 13 residues. Germline V gene sequence: CDR1 LGHDT, CDR2 YNNKEL (reference sequence). V shed 1 base, J shed 4 bases, and the junction held 0 bases outside the gene matches. The CDR3 DNA follows: TGTGCCAGCAGCCAAGGGACAGGCTATGGCTACACCTTC. Amino acid sequence: CASSQGTGYGYTF.

The genes are TRBV28 and TRBJ1-2; no clear D. In germline, CDR1 is MDHEN, CDR2 SYDVKM. The V gene lost 4 bases and the J gene lost 6 bases, with 9 bases spanning the gap. This CDR3 spans 12 amino acids. CDR3 coding DNA: TGTGCCAGCAGTTACGGGAGGAATGGCTACACCTTC. It is translated as CASSYGRNGYTF.

J is TRBJ2-7 and V is TRBV19; 7 bases match TRBD1. Germline assignment: CDR1 LNHDA and CDR2 SQIVND (reference sequence). This CDR3 is 15 amino acids long. The V and J ends lost 6 bases and 3 bases, in that order; junction bases with no gene match: 11. The CDR3 nucleotides read TGTGCCAGTAGCCCCCGGGACAGTAATTTCTACGAGCAGTACGTC. As protein: CASSPRDSNFYEQYV.

V usage is TRBV30 and J usage is TRBJ2-1; no clear D gene. In germline, CDR1 is GTSNPN, CDR2 SVGIG (reference sequence). Trimming took off 1 base at V and 0 bases at J, with 10 bases between the two ends. CDR3 length equals 15 residues. This CDR3 reads CAWSGQQSSYNEQFF. CDR3 in DNA: TGTGCCTGGAGTGGGCAACAGAGCTCCTACAATGAGCAGTTCTTC.

V gene TRBV28 combines with J gene TRBJ2-1; TRBD2 is a possible D gene (6 bases). The V gene lost 5 bases and the J gene lost 0 bases, with 23 bases spanning the gap. The germline V gene encodes CDR1 MDHEN and CDR2 SYDVKM. CDR3 length: 19 residues. The CDR3 loop reads CASSLEEVDAGSSYNEQFF. DNA for the CDR3: TGTGCCAGCAGTCTAGAGGAGGTGGATGCGGGGAGCTCCTACAATGAGCAGTTCTTC.

The V gene is TRBV7-9, the J gene TRBJ2-1; no definite D call. V was cut by 5 bases and J by 3 bases, with 11 bases left in between. This CDR3 comprises 14 residues. Germline CDR1 SEHNR, CDR2 FQNEAQ (reference sequence). As DNA, the CDR3 is TGTGCCAGCAGCCCCTCCGAACTCTACAATGAGCAGTTCTTC. Protein sequence: CASSPSELYNEQFF.

The chain recombines TRBV7-2 with TRBJ2-7, with a weak D call TRBD1 (6 bases). From germline, CDR1 is SGHTA and CDR2 FQGNSA. The CDR3 consists of 14 residues. Trimming cost V 2 bases and J 0 bases, with 8 bases left between them. The CDR3 loop reads CASSLTGSSYEQYF. CDR3 in DNA: TGTGCCAGCAGCTTAACAGGGAGCTCCTACGAGCAGTACTTC.

The chain links TRBV5-4 to TRBJ1-2; 9 bases align to TRBD1. Germline V lookup: CDR1 SGHNT, CDR2 YYREEE (reference sequence). The CDR3 consists of 13 residues. The junction had 7 bases not matched to a gene; V was cut back by 2 bases and J by 11 bases. The DNA for the CDR3 is TGTGCCAGCAGCTTCACAGGGGGCTTGGGGTACACCTTC. Its protein is CASSFTGGLGYTF.

The chain uses TRBV7-9 and TRBJ1-2; D might be TRBD1 (5 bases). Trimming took 2 bases from V and 7 from J, leaving 14 bases between them. Germline V gene sequence: CDR1 SEHNR, CDR2 FQNEAQ (reference sequence). The CDR3 covers 14 residues. This CDR3 reads CASSLTQGEGGYTF. The CDR3 DNA reads as TGTGCCAGCAGCTTAACCCAGGGTGAAGGTGGCTACACCTTC.

This clone was observed once. CDR3 region: CASSLLALVHNEQFF. The DNA of the CDR3 is TGTGCCAGCAGCTTACTAGCGTTAGTCCACAATGAGCAGTTCTTC. The chain links TRBV5-4 to TRBJ2-1; 7 bases align to TRBD2. The V and J ends lost 2 bases and 5 bases, in that order; junction bases with no gene match: 7. The CDR3 extends over 15 amino acids. Per germline, CDR1 SGHNT and CDR2 YYREEE (reference sequence).

This chain connects TRBV18 to TRBJ2-1; 9 bases map to TRBD2. The trim removed 6 bases at V and 2 bases at J, leaving 8 bases unmatched. The CDR3 is made up of 16 amino acids. Germline assignment: CDR1 KGHSH and CDR2 LQKENI. The DNA for the CDR3 is TGTGCCAGCTCTCGCGGGACTAGCCGAACCTACAATGAGCAGTTCTTC. Translating it yields CASSRGTSRTYNEQFF.

The J gene is TRBJ1-1, the V gene TRBV28; D gene uncertain. Trimming took off 5 bases at V and 5 bases at J, with 18 bases between the two ends. Germline-derived CDR1 and CDR2 are MDHEN and SYDVKM. The CDR3 extends over 15 amino acids. The CDR3 bases are TGTGCCAGCAGTCCCTCAAACATTAGGCGGACTGAAGCTTTCTTT. Protein: CASSPSNIRRTEAFF.

V usage is TRBV5-3 and J usage is TRBJ2-7, with 9 bases identical to TRBD2. TRBV5-3 is sorted into the ORF group, with uncertain function. The CDR3 contains 15 residues. The J segment lost 3 bases and the V segment lost 3 bases, leaving 7 bases of the junction unmatched. CDR3 nucleotide sequence: TGTGCCAGAAGCTGGGAGCGGGGGGCCCTCTACGAGCAGTACGTC. Protein product: CARSWERGALYEQYV.